The entry that follows covers one TCR beta chain sequence. This sample stems from a study of T cell changes during pregnancy in multiple sclerosis. The table came from immunoSEQ multiplex PCR; TCRdb's copy has only in-frame clones and leaves some out. The table lists about 61,000 clones, about nine tenths of them singletons. With 5 bases clipped from V and 4 bases from J, the junction kept 8 bases outside the gene matches. The CDR3 covers 15 residues. Germline V lookup: CDR1 SGHTA, CDR2 FQGNSA. This material consisted of peripheral blood, taken in the first trimester of pregnancy. This TCR was sampled from a female donor in good health, enrolled as a control in a pregnancy study. V is TRBV7-2 and J is TRBJ1-1; 9 bases are a match to TRBD1. CDR3: CASSPRDRAITEAFF. The CDR3 DNA sequence: TGTGCCAGCAGCCCTAGGGACAGGGCAATCACTGAAGCTTTCTTT.